The rows below give T cell receptor beta chains drawn from one sample of a study of response to subunit inactivated influenza vaccine. TCRdb re-analysed the RT-PCR reads in MiXCR, keeping a single row per CDR3 protein. The table includes about 800,000 distinct CDR3 sequences, 21% detected once. The source material was PBMCs from blood, sampled more than 4 days after vaccination. The receptors stem from a man over 45 who received an inactivated influenza vaccine. CDR3s include the opening cysteine and the closing phenylalanine or tryptophan. The order of the fields is D gene, V gene, clone size, J gene, CDR3 DNA, CDR3 protein. A D gene is named only where the DNA matches it firmly. Only some rows state a clone size, as once, few, many or a class for expanded clones.

D gene: NA
V gene: TRBV29-1
clone size: NA
J gene: TRBJ2-5
CDR3 DNA: TGCAGCGTTGGGTCAGGGCAACAAGAGACCCAGTACTTC
CDR3 protein: CSVGSGQQETQYF

D gene: NA
V gene: TRBV12-3/TRBV12-4
clone size: few
J gene: TRBJ2-7
CDR3 DNA: TGTGCCAGCAGTCCCGCCCGGCGCTACGAGCAGTACTTC
CDR3 protein: CASSPARRYEQYF

D gene: TRBD2
V gene: TRBV29-1
clone size: few
J gene: TRBJ2-1
CDR3 DNA: TGCAGCGTTGAACCCATGGAAGCGGGGGGATACAATGAGCAGTTCTTC
CDR3 protein: CSVEPMEAGGYNEQFF

D gene: NA
V gene: TRBV30
clone size: NA
J gene: TRBJ1-1
CDR3 DNA: TGTGCCTCCCTGGGGACGGTTTGGGGCACTGAAGCTTTCTTT
CDR3 protein: CASLGTVWGTEAFF

D gene: NA
V gene: TRBV12-3/TRBV12-4
clone size: NA
J gene: TRBJ2-6
CDR3 DNA: TGTGCCAGCAGTTTAGGTGGGTTCCCTTCGTCCTCGAGCGTCCTGACTTTC
CDR3 protein: CASSLGGFPSSSSVLTF

D gene: NA
V gene: TRBV5-5
clone size: few
J gene: TRBJ1-1
CDR3 DNA: TGTGCCAGCAGCTTGGGAGATTACAGGGTCACTGAAGCTTTCTTT
CDR3 protein: CASSLGDYRVTEAFF

D gene: NA
V gene: TRBV4-3
clone size: NA
J gene: TRBJ2-1
CDR3 DNA: TGCGCCAGCAGCCCGGGTGGAGCAGGGGTCTACAATGAGCAGTTCTTC
CDR3 protein: CASSPGGAGVYNEQFF

D gene: TRBD1
V gene: TRBV5-1
clone size: NA
J gene: TRBJ2-5
CDR3 DNA: TGCGCCAGCAGCCCATCGACAGGGGGGATGCAAGAGACCCAGTACTTC
CDR3 protein: CASSPSTGGMQETQYF

D gene: NA
V gene: TRBV27
clone size: few
J gene: TRBJ2-2
CDR3 DNA: TGTGCCAGCAGTTTATGGACGGGGAACACCGGGGAGCTGTTTTTT
CDR3 protein: CASSLWTGNTGELFF

D gene: NA
V gene: TRBV7-2
clone size: few
J gene: TRBJ2-7
CDR3 DNA: TGTGCCAGCAGCTCCCGATCTAGCGAGCAGTACTTC
CDR3 protein: CASSSRSSEQYF

D gene: NA
V gene: TRBV12-3/TRBV12-4
clone size: NA
J gene: TRBJ1-4
CDR3 DNA: TGTGCCAGCAGCCCCCCGAGACCGAGGGGGGAAAAACTGTTTTTT
CDR3 protein: CASSPPRPRGEKLFF

D gene: TRBD1
V gene: TRBV6-5
clone size: many
J gene: TRBJ1-5
CDR3 DNA: TGTGCCAGCAGTTACTCTGGGACAGGGCTTCAGCCCCAGCATTTT
CDR3 protein: CASSYSGTGLQPQHF

D gene: NA
V gene: TRBV20-1
clone size: many
J gene: TRBJ1-5
CDR3 DNA: TGCAGTGCTAGAGCGGGACGGTATAGCAATCAGCCCCAGCATTTT
CDR3 protein: CSARAGRYSNQPQHF

D gene: TRBD1
V gene: TRBV5-5
clone size: many
J gene: TRBJ2-5
CDR3 DNA: TGTGCCAGCAGCCAGGGACAGCTCCAAGAGACCCAGTACTTC
CDR3 protein: CASSQGQLQETQYF

D gene: TRBD1
V gene: TRBV7-6
clone size: many
J gene: TRBJ2-1
CDR3 DNA: TGTGCCAGCAGCACGACGGGACAGTATTACAATGAGCAGTTCTTC
CDR3 protein: CASSTTGQYYNEQFF

D gene: NA
V gene: TRBV29-1
clone size: NA
J gene: TRBJ1-1
CDR3 DNA: TGCAGCGTCAAAACAGGCCGAGACACTGAAGCTTTCTTT
CDR3 protein: CSVKTGRDTEAFF

D gene: TRBD2
V gene: TRBV7-9
clone size: NA
J gene: TRBJ2-3
CDR3 DNA: TGTGCCAGCAGCCGATACGCGGGACTAGGGGCAGATACGCAGTATTTT
CDR3 protein: CASSRYAGLGADTQYF

D gene: NA
V gene: TRBV20-1
clone size: NA
J gene: TRBJ2-1
CDR3 DNA: TGCAGTGCTAGAGATCCCCGCAATGAGCAGTTCTTC
CDR3 protein: CSARDPRNEQFF

D gene: TRBD1
V gene: TRBV28
clone size: NA
J gene: TRBJ1-2
CDR3 DNA: TGTGCCAGCACCCGACAGGGCCTTAACTATGGCTACACCTTC
CDR3 protein: CASTRQGLNYGYTF

D gene: TRBD1
V gene: TRBV2
clone size: few
J gene: TRBJ1-1
CDR3 DNA: TGTGCCAGCAGCAACAGGGGGGGAGCTGAAGCTTTCTTT
CDR3 protein: CASSNRGGAEAFF

D gene: NA
V gene: TRBV20-1
clone size: NA
J gene: TRBJ2-1
CDR3 DNA: TGCAGTGCTAGAGATCAGGGGTATGAGCAGTTCTTC
CDR3 protein: CSARDQGYEQFF

D gene: TRBD2
V gene: TRBV20-1
clone size: many
J gene: TRBJ2-5
CDR3 DNA: TGCAGTGCTAGACTAGCGGAACAAGAGACCCAGTACTTC
CDR3 protein: CSARLAEQETQYF

D gene: TRBD1
V gene: TRBV5-1
clone size: few
J gene: TRBJ2-3
CDR3 DNA: TGCGCCAGCAGCTTGGGTGTGTCGGGGACAGGGACATCTACGCAGTATTTT
CDR3 protein: CASSLGVSGTGTSTQYF

D gene: NA
V gene: TRBV20-1
clone size: NA
J gene: TRBJ2-1
CDR3 DNA: TGCAGTGGAGAGAGCAATGAGCAGTTCTTC
CDR3 protein: CSGESNEQFF

D gene: NA
V gene: TRBV12-3/TRBV12-4
clone size: many
J gene: TRBJ2-3
CDR3 DNA: TGTGCCAGCAGTTTTGGCGGTGGTGGAACTAGCACAGATACGCAGTATTTT
CDR3 protein: CASSFGGGGTSTDTQYF

D gene: NA
V gene: TRBV28
clone size: few
J gene: TRBJ1-2
CDR3 DNA: TGTGCCAGCAGTTTAGCCCGCGCCCCTCATGGCTACACCTTC
CDR3 protein: CASSLARAPHGYTF

D gene: NA
V gene: TRBV6-5
clone size: few
J gene: TRBJ2-7
CDR3 DNA: TGTGCCAGCAGTTACTCGCGGACAGCGGGGTTATACGAGCAGTACTTC
CDR3 protein: CASSYSRTAGLYEQYF

D gene: NA
V gene: TRBV15
clone size: NA
J gene: TRBJ2-1
CDR3 DNA: TGTGCCACCAGCAGAGATAGGTGGGACACACAGTTCTTC
CDR3 protein: CATSRDRWDTQFF

D gene: TRBD1
V gene: TRBV20-1
clone size: NA
J gene: TRBJ2-3
CDR3 DNA: TGCAGTGCTAGAGCGGACAGGGGGAGTCCAGATACGCAGTATTTT
CDR3 protein: CSARADRGSPDTQYF

D gene: NA
V gene: TRBV6-1
clone size: few
J gene: TRBJ1-3
CDR3 DNA: TGTGCCAGCAGCCACCGGGACACCTCTGAAAACACCATATATTTT
CDR3 protein: CASSHRDTSENTIYF

D gene: NA
V gene: TRBV5-6
clone size: NA
J gene: TRBJ2-1
CDR3 DNA: TGTGCCAGCAGCCTGAGATCTCTGTACAATGAGCAGTTCTTC
CDR3 protein: CASSLRSLYNEQFF

D gene: NA
V gene: TRBV30
clone size: few
J gene: TRBJ2-7
CDR3 DNA: TGTGCCTGGAGTCCCGGGGTGCCCTACGAGCAGTACTTC
CDR3 protein: CAWSPGVPYEQYF

D gene: NA
V gene: TRBV25-1
clone size: NA
J gene: TRBJ2-7
CDR3 DNA: TGTGCCAGCAGTGATAGGTTTCCCTACGAGCAGTACTTC
CDR3 protein: CASSDRFPYEQYF

D gene: TRBD2
V gene: TRBV5-1
clone size: few
J gene: TRBJ2-7
CDR3 DNA: TGCGCCAGCAGCTCCGGACTAGCGGGAGGGCCTATAAGTCCCGAGCAGTACTTC
CDR3 protein: CASSSGLAGGPISPEQYF